These 2 T cell receptor beta chains came from one sample sequenced in a study of cytomegalovirus exposure and HLA in healthy donors (TCRdb year 2017). The library was built by means of the immunoSEQ multiplex PCR assay. For the multiplex PCR, a mixture combining 60 forward primers for TCR Vbeta segments and 13 reverse primers for TCR Jbeta segments was used. TCRdb provides this immuneACCESS table in a form limited to in-frame rearrangements. Some clones are lacking; in checked studies, under half of them reflect an unresolved V gene, and why the rest are absent is not known. Here the sample has over 95,000 clones; over 65% occur a single time. Together, the top ten hold 2% to 3% of the sample. Sample: PBMCs. These receptors all come from a female donor in good health and CMV-seronegative.

The rearrangement joins TRBV10-3 to TRBJ2-5, with D possibly matching TRBD1 (6 bases). The V end lost 4 bases, the J end lost 4 bases, and 10 bases lay between the germline ends. There are 13 residues in the CDR3. CDR1 and CDR2 from the germline V gene are ENHRY and SYGVKD. The CDR3 region has the DNA TGTGCCATCAGTGTAGGGGGACGAGAGACCCAGTACTTC. Residues: CAISVGGRETQYF.

The chain uses TRBV27 and TRBJ2-5; TRBD2 matches 7 bases. The CDR3 totals 16 residues. The V segment lost 4 bases and the J segment 1 base; nucleotides outside the gene matches: 9. Germline V gene sequence: CDR1 MNHEY, CDR2 SMNVEV (reference sequence). CDR3 DNA: TGTGCCAGCAGTTGGACCGTTGCGGGGGTCCAAGAGACCCAGTACTTC. Its protein product is CASSWTVAGVQETQYF.